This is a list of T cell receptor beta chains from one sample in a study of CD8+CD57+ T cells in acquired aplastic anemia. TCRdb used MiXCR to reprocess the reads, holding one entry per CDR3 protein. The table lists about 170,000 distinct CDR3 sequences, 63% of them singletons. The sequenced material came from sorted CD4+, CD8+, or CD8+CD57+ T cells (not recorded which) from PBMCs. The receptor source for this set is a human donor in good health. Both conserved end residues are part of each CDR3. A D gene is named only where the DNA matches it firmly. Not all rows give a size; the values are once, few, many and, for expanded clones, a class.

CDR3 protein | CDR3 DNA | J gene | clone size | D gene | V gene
CASSVAGTTSYEQYF | TGTGCCAGCAGTGTAGCGGGGACGACCTCCTACGAGCAGTACTTC | TRBJ2-7 | few | TRBD2 | TRBV7-2
CASRTGSRPLHF | TGTGCCAGCAGAACAGGGAGTAGGCCCCTCCACTTT | TRBJ1-6 | few | - | TRBV2
CASSPWTGTGNTEAFF | TGTGCCAGCAGCCCATGGACCGGGACAGGGAACACTGAAGCTTTCTTT | TRBJ1-1 | - | TRBD1 | TRBV7-8
CASSSDRGQGNTIYF | TGTGCCAGCAGCTCCGACAGGGGGCAGGGAAACACCATATATTTT | TRBJ1-3 | once | TRBD1 | TRBV7-2
CASRPGTANTEAFF | TGTGCCAGCAGACCCGGGACAGCGAACACTGAAGCTTTCTTT | TRBJ1-1 | many | TRBD1 | TRBV6-5
CAISESRTGEQFF | TGTGCCATCAGTGAGTCGAGGACAGGAGAGCAGTTCTTC | TRBJ2-1 | few | TRBD1 | TRBV10-3
CASSPNREIYEQYF | TGTGCCAGCAGCCCAAACAGGGAGATCTACGAGCAGTACTTC | TRBJ2-7 | once | - | TRBV12-3/TRBV12-4
CARREEVSNQPQHF | TGCGCCAGGCGAGAAGAGGTGAGCAATCAGCCCCAGCATTTT | TRBJ1-5 | - | - | TRBV5-1
CAGSTGYNSPLHF | TGTGCCGGCTCGACAGGTTATAATTCACCCCTCCACTTT | TRBJ1-6 | - | - | TRBV19
CASSVGAGQFF | TGTGCCAGTAGTGTAGGGGCAGGCCAGTTCTTC | TRBJ2-1 | - | - | TRBV19
CASAGLAGYEQYF | TGTGCCAGCGCGGGACTAGCGGGCTACGAGCAGTACTTC | TRBJ2-7 | - | TRBD2 | TRBV6-1
CASSVVVSAVDEQFF | TGTGCCAGCAGCGTAGTGGTGAGCGCTGTCGATGAGCAGTTCTTC | TRBJ2-1 | many | - | TRBV9
CATSVPAGELFF | - | TRBJ2-2 | - | - | TRBV24-1
CSALGQGDQPQHF | TGCAGTGCCCTTGGGCAGGGAGATCAGCCCCAGCATTTT | TRBJ1-5 | - | - | TRBV20-1
CSARDPNTEAFF | TGCAGTGCTAGGGACCCGAACACTGAAGCTTTCTTT | TRBJ1-1 | - | - | TRBV20-1
CASSLDRIAYSSPLHF | TGTGCCAGCTCTTTGGACAGGATTGCCTATAGTTCACCCCTCCACTTT | TRBJ1-6 | - | TRBD1 | TRBV2
CASSVYMNTEAFF | TGTGCCAGCAGTGTTTACATGAACACTGAAGCTTTCTTT | TRBJ1-1 | - | - | TRBV2
CATSDSSSYEQYF | TGTGCCACCAGTGATTCCAGCTCCTACGAGCAGTACTTC | TRBJ2-7 | - | - | TRBV24-1
CASSLIGPGTQYF | TGTGCCAGCAGCCTGATAGGTCCGGGGACCCAGTACTTC | TRBJ2-5 | - | - | TRBV14
CSARRESTYEQYF | TGCAGTGCTAGGAGGGAGTCCACCTATGAGCAGTACTTC | TRBJ2-7 | few | - | TRBV20-1
CASSIGRGGRNEQFF | TGTGCCAGCAGCATCGGGCGGGGGGGCCGTAATGAGCAGTTCTTC | TRBJ2-1 | - | TRBD2 | TRBV7-3
CASSHTDEAFF | TGTGCCAGCAGCCACACAGATGAAGCTTTCTTT | TRBJ1-1 | - | - | TRBV6-2/TRBV6-3
CATSEGHGNTIYF | TGTGCCACCAGCGAAGGGCACGGGAACACCATATATTTT | TRBJ1-3 | many | - | TRBV15
CVTSRDSSRQGVSGELFF | TGTGTCACCAGCAGAGACTCATCGCGACAGGGGGTTTCCGGGGAGCTGTTTTTT | TRBJ2-2 | once | TRBD1 | TRBV15
CASSQEDPYEQYF | TGCGCCAGCAGCCAAGAGGATCCCTACGAGCAGTACTTC | TRBJ2-7 | many | - | TRBV4-3
CASGQGEGSNQPQHF | TGTGCCAGCGGACAGGGCGAGGGGAGCAATCAGCCCCAGCATTTT | TRBJ1-5 | - | TRBD1 | TRBV25-1
CASSFRGGEGDTQYF | TGCGCCAGCAGCTTCCGGGGGGGCGAGGGAGATACGCAGTATTTT | TRBJ2-3 | - | TRBD2 | TRBV5-1
CSVTGLGAKNIQYF | TGCAGCGTTACAGGGCTGGGGGCCAAAAACATTCAGTACTTC | TRBJ2-4 | - | - | TRBV29-1
CASRARNYGYTF | TGTGCCAGCAGGGCTCGTAACTATGGCTACACCTTC | TRBJ1-2 | many | - | TRBV6-5
CASSATLAGGAEQYF | TGCGCCAGCAGTGCGACACTAGCGGGAGGGGCCGAGCAGTACTTC | TRBJ2-7 | - | TRBD2 | TRBV10-2